This T cell receptor beta chain emerged from a study of T cell responses to AZD1222 COVID-19 vaccine. Turning to this clone: Its antigen remains unknown.

Trimming pared 3 bases from V and 4 bases from J, leaving 12 bases between. The CDR3 has 14 amino acids. Germline CDR1 reads ENHRY; CDR2 reads SYGVKD. Only in-frame clones appear in the TCRdb table, and some are missing; sequencing was by immunoSEQ multiplex PCR. This table holds around 78,000 clones, more than 75% found once. Study results and limitations: Mostly white British, mostly female donors; authors suggested clonal diversity may be underestimated.

This sequence originates from an adult in good health. This sample comprised peripheral blood, obtained on day 0 of AZD1222 vaccination. The V gene is TRBV10-3, the J gene TRBJ2-5, with D unclear. The CDR3 nucleotides are TGTGCCATCAGTGATTCGACGTACCGAGAGACCCAGTACTTC. This gives the protein CAISDSTYRETQYF.